What follows are 15 T cell receptor beta chains derived from one specimen sequenced in a study of T cell repertoires in cytomegalovirus infection. TCRdb independently ran MiXCR on the reads; one entry per CDR3 protein. The sample has hundreds of thousands of distinct CDR3 sequences; roughly 33% are singletons. For these receptors, no antigen is known. The sequences come from cultured CD8+ T cells from PBMCs, collected from culture after CMV antigen stimulation. All receptors derive from a human donor in good health (CMV status not recorded). Some clones in this sample may be carry-over from other donors' samples.

The chain uses TRBV27 and TRBJ1-2; the D gene is possibly TRBD1 (6 bases). CDR3 length: 15 amino acids. The V gene lost 2 bases and the J gene lost 4 bases, with 14 bases spanning the gap. The germline V gene has CDR1 MNHEY and CDR2 SMNVEV (reference sequence). CDR3 in amino acids: CASSLRDTGTYGYTF. For the CDR3, the DNA is TGTGCCAGCAGTTTAAGGGACACAGGGACCTATGGCTACACCTTC.

As for this clonotype: This sequence may be a read error, since a much larger clone differs from it by one base. This sequence joins TRBV6-5 and TRBJ2-7; the match to TRBD2 covers 8 bases. V lost 6 bases to trimming and J lost 2 bases; unmatched junction nucleotides: 9. Germline-derived CDR1 and CDR2 are MNHEY and SVGAGI. This CDR3 is 15 amino acids long. CDR3 nucleotide sequence: TGTGCCAGCAGACCAGGACTAGCCTCGACCTACGAGCAGTACTTC. Its translation: CASRPGLASTYEQYF.

This clonotype was found a few times. V and J are TRBV24-1 and TRBJ2-1, with TRBD2 as a possible D gene (6 bases). The CDR3 contains 15 residues. The V gene lost 0 bases and the J gene lost 1 base, with 6 bases spanning the gap. Germline CDR1 reads KGHDR; CDR2 reads SFDVKD. CDR3 DNA sequence: TGTGCCACCAGTGATTTGGCGGGGTCCTACAATGAGCAGTTCTTC. This translates into CATSDLAGSYNEQFF.

In this sample, this clonotype turned up a few times. V and J are TRBV6-1 and TRBJ2-3; 10 bases match TRBD2. J was trimmed by 0 bases and V by 4 bases; bases with no gene match: 7. There are 17 residues in the CDR3. Germline V gene lookup returns CDR1 MNHNS and CDR2 SASEGT. The CDR3 region is CASSAASGGPSTDTQYF. The CDR3 DNA reads TGTGCCAGCAGTGCGGCTAGCGGGGGCCCCAGCACAGATACGCAGTATTTT.

This clonotype occurred a few times. The J gene is TRBJ1-3, the V gene TRBV27; tentative D call: TRBD1 (6 bases). The germline V gene encodes CDR1 MNHEY and CDR2 SMNVEV (reference sequence). The CDR3 sequence is 19 residues long. Trimming pared 3 bases from V and 4 bases from J, leaving 25 bases between. In DNA form, the CDR3 reads TGTGCCAGCAGTTTCTTCCCCCCACAACAGGGAAAGTGGGGAAACACCATATATTTT. Its protein is CASSFFPPQQGKWGNTIYF.

The chain links TRBV24-1 to TRBJ2-2; tentatively, D is TRBD2 (6 bases). This CDR3 is built from 15 residues. V was shortened by 5 bases and J by 4 bases, with 13 bases between the two germline ends. Looked up from germline, CDR1 is KGHDR and CDR2 is SFDVKD. As DNA, the CDR3 is TGTGCCACCAGTGGGGTCCGGGGGAGCACCGGGGAGCTGTTTTTT. It encodes CATSGVRGSTGELFF.

This clonotype occurred a few times. V usage is TRBV2 and J usage is TRBJ2-7; no clear D gene. This CDR3 is built from 17 residues. Trimming removed 0 bases from V and 0 bases from J, with 15 bases in between. Germline loops: CDR1 SNHLY, CDR2 FYNNEI. DNA for the CDR3: TGTGCCAGCAGTGAAGCGCTTGCTTCCCTGAGCTCCTACGAGCAGTACTTC. Its protein is CASSEALASLSSYEQYF. The whole variable domain, filled in from reference TRBV2 and TRBJ2-7, reads EPEVTQTPSHQVTQMGQEVILRCVPISNHLYFYWYRQILGQKVEFLVSFYNNEISEKSEIFDDQFSVERPDGSNFTLKIRSTKLEDSAMYFCASSEALASLSSYEQYFGPGTRLTVT.

The chain is built from TRBV20-1 and TRBJ2-7, with a weak D call TRBD2 (5 bases). The CDR3 totals 12 residues. Trimming removed 6 bases from V and 7 bases from J, with 16 bases in between. CDR1 DFQATT and CDR2 SNEGSKA come from the germline V gene (reference sequence). CDR3 amino acids: CSADATRGEQYF. CDR3 in DNA: TGCAGTGCGGACGCTACTCGGGGTGAGCAGTACTTC.

This clonotype was detected a few times. The V call is TRBV6-5, the J call TRBJ2-7; 9 bases map to TRBD1. The trim removed 5 bases at V and 5 bases at J, leaving 7 bases unmatched. Germline CDR1 reads MNHEY; CDR2 reads SVGAGI. The CDR3 contains 14 residues. CDR3 DNA: TGTGCCAGCAGTCTTGGACAGGGGTTCAACGAGCAGTACTTC. This encodes CASSLGQGFNEQYF.

In this sample, this clonotype turned up many times. The gene calls are TRBV7-2 and TRBJ2-3; D unclear. The CDR3 consists of 14 residues. V dropped 5 bases and J dropped 6 bases, with 15 bases sitting between them. Germline lookup yields CDR1 SGHTA and CDR2 FQGNSA. This chain's CDR3 is CASSPTAPLDTQYF. CDR3 coding DNA: TGTGCCAGCAGCCCTACGGCCCCGCTGGATACGCAGTATTTT.

Notes on this clonotype: A read error may be the cause here, since a much bigger clone is one base away. CDR3 sequence: CASGPSKRGGGHEQYF. The CDR3 bases are TGTGCCAGCGGGCCCAGTAAACGGGGGGGCGGCCACGAGCAGTACTTC. V usage is TRBV7-6 and J usage is TRBJ2-7; TRBD2 matches 8 bases. The CDR3 has 16 residues. Trimming removed 8 bases from V and 5 bases from J; junction bases left unmatched: 17. Germline V gives CDR1 SGHVS, CDR2 FNYEAQ.

A few counts support this clonotype. The chain combines TRBV2 with TRBJ1-2; no firm D call. Trimming left V 2 bases short and J 14 bases short, with 6 bases between. The CDR3 sequence is 9 residues long. Germline CDR1 reads SNHLY; CDR2 reads FYNNEI. The CDR3 sequence is CASSEPRTF. In nucleotides, the CDR3 is TGTGCCAGCAGTGAACCTAGGACCTTC.

This clonotype was counted a few times. The J gene is TRBJ2-7, the V gene TRBV12-5; 9 positions agree with TRBD1. This CDR3 contains 17 residues. Germline-derived CDR1 and CDR2 are LGHNT and FRNRAP. Germline trimming cut 2 bases from V and 2 bases from J; bases unmatched to any gene: 10. The CDR3 nucleotides are TGTGCTAGTGGTTTGCGCTACAGGGGGCAAAACGCCTACGAGCAGTACGTC. Encoded protein: CASGLRYRGQNAYEQYV.

This sequence joins TRBV5-1 and TRBJ2-1, with D perhaps matching TRBD2 (6 bases). Germline lookup yields CDR1 SGHRS and CDR2 YFSETQ. Trimming cost V 8 bases and J 11 bases, with 20 bases left between them. There are 13 residues in the CDR3. CDR3 protein: CASSGDGVNKQFF. The DNA of the CDR3 is TGCGCCAGTAGCGGCGACGGGGTTAACAAGCAGTTCTTC.

This clonotype was counted only a few times. The rearrangement joins TRBV6-6 to TRBJ2-1; D gene uncertain. V was clipped by 7 bases and J by 6 bases, with 13 bases between them. This CDR3 comprises 13 residues. Germline loops: CDR1 MNHNY, CDR2 SVGAGI (reference sequence). The CDR3 loop reads CASTLGSINEQFF. The DNA of the CDR3 is TGTGCCAGCACCTTGGGCTCCATCAATGAGCAGTTCTTC.